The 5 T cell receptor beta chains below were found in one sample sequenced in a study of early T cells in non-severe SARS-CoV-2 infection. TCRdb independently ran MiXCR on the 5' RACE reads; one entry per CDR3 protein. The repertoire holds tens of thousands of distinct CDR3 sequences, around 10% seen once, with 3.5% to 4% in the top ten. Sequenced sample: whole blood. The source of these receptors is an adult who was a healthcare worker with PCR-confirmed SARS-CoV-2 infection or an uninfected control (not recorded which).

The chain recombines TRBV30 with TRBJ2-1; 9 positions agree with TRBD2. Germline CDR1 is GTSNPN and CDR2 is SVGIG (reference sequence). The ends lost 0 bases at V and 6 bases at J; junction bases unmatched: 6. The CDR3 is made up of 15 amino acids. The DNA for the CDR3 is TGTGCCTGGAGTGTAGGGCTAGCGGGGAGCAATGAGCAGTTCTTC. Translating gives CAWSVGLAGSNEQFF.

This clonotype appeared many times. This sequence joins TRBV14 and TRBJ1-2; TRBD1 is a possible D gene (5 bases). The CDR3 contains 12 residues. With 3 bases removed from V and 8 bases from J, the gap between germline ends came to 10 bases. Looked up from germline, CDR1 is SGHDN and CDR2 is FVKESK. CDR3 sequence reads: CASSHWGSGYTF. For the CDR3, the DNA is TGTGCCAGCAGCCATTGGGGGAGCGGCTACACCTTC.

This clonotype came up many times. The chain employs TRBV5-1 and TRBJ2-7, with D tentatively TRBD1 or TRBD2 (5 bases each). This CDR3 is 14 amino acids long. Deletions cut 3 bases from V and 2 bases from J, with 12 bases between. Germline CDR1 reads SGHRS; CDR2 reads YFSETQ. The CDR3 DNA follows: TGCGCCAGCAGCTACTGGGACGGGGCCTACGAGCAGTACTTC. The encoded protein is CASSYWDGAYEQYF.

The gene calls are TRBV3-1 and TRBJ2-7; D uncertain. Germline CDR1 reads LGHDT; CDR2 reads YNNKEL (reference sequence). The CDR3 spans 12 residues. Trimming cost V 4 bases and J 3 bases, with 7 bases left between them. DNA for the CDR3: TGTGCCAGCAGCCTCGGGTACTACGAGCAGTACTTC. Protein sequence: CASSLGYYEQYF.

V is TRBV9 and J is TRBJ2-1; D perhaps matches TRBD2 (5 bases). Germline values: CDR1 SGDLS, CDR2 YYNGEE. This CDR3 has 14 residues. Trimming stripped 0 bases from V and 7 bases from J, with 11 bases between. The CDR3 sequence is CASSVEEGANEQFF. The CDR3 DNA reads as TGTGCCAGCAGCGTAGAAGAGGGCGCGAATGAGCAGTTCTTC.